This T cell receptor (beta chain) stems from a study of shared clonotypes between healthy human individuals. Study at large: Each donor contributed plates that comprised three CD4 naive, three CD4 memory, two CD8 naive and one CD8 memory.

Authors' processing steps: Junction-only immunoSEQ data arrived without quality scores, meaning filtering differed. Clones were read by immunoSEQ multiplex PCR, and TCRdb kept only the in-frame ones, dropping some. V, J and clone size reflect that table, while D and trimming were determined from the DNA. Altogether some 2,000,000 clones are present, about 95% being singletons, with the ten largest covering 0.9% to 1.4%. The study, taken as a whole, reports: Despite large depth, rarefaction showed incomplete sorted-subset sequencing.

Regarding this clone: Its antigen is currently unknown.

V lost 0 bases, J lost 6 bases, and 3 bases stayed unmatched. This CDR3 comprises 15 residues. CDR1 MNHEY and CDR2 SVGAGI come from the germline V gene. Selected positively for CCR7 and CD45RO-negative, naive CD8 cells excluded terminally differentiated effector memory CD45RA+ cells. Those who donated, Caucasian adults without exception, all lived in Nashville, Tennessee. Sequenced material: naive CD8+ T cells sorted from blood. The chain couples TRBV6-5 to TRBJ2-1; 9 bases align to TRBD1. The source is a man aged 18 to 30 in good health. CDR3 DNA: TGTGCCAGCAGTTACTCGGGACAGGGAAGCAATGAGCAGTTCTTC. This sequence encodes CASSYSGQGSNEQFF.